The clone carrying this TCR beta chain occurred many times. Patients at the Seattle site were enrolled during active infection and followed longitudinally. The protocol was immunoSEQ multiplex PCR, while the TCRdb copy is restricted to in-frame clones and leaves out a portion. The sample lists about 82,000 clones, just under 80% seen once, with roughly a third in the top ten. The entry originates in a study of blood T cell repertoires in COVID-19. As for the study in general: Sites across the United States, Italy and Spain contributed samples from acute and convalescent COVID-19.

Between the trimmed V and J ends, which lost 1 base and 6 bases, there was a span of 22 bases. The germline V gene has CDR1 LGHDT and CDR2 YNNKEL (reference sequence). The CDR3 contains 17 residues. The sequenced sample consisted of peripheral blood. The chain combines TRBV3-1 (or the pseudogene TRBV3-2) with TRBJ2-7, with D possibly matching TRBD2 (5 bases). The sequence was obtained from a man in his sixties with COVID-19, enrolled during active disease. This CDR3 reads CASSQVSGLGGRVEQYF. CDR3 DNA sequence: TGTGCCAGCAGCCAAGTATCTGGACTCGGTGGTCGCGTCGAGCAGTACTTC.